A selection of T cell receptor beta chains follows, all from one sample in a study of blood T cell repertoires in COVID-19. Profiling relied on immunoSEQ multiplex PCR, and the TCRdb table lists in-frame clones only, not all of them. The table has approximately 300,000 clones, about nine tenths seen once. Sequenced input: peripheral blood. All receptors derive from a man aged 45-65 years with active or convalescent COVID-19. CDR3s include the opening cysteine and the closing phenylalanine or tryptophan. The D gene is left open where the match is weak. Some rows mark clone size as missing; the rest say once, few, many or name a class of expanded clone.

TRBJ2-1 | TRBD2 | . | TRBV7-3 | TGTGCCAGCAGCGCGGGACTAGCGGAGTACAATGAGCAGTTCTTC | CASSAGLAEYNEQFF
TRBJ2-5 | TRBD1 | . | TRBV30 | TGTGCCTGGCTCCCGGGACAGGGGATGGAGACCCAGTACTTC | CAWLPGQGMETQYF
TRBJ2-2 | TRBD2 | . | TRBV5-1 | TGCGCCAGCAGCTCCCCCAGCGGGAGGGCCTTTAGTCCCGGGGAGCTGTTTTTT | CASSSPSGRAFSPGELFF
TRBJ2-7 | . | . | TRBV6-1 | TGTGCCAGCAGTGAAGTCCCCAGGGGCGAGCAGTACTTC | CASSEVPRGEQYF
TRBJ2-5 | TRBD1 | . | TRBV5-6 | TGTGCCAGCAGCCTCCCAGGGGGATACGAGACCCAGTACTTC | CASSLPGGYETQYF
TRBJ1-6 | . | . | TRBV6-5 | TGTGCCAGCAGTTATAAGGGGAAACCCAATTCACCCCTCCACTTT | CASSYKGKPNSPLHF
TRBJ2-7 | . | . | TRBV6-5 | TGTGCCAGCAGCCAAGCAGGGGGGTCCTACGAGCAGTACTTC | CASSQAGGSYEQYF
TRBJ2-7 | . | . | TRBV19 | TGTGCCAGTAGTATATCCTTCCCCGGGGACGAGCAGTACTTC | CASSISFPGDEQYF
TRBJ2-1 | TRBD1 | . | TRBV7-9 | TGTGCCAGCAGCTTCGTGGACAGGTACAATGAGCAGTTCTTC | CASSFVDRYNEQFF
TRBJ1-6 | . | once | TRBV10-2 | TGCGCCAGCAGTGATCAGGGTTCCCCACCCCTCCACTTT | CASSDQGSPPLHF
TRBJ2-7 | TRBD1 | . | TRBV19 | TGTGCCAGTAGTATCGGGACAGGGGGCTCCTACGAGCAGTACTTC | CASSIGTGGSYEQYF
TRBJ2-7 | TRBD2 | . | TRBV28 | TGTGCCAGCAGTCCCCTCCTTAGCGGGAGTGCCGAGCAGTACTTC | CASSPLLSGSAEQYF
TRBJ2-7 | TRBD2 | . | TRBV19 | TGTGCCAGTAGTTCCCCCCTAGCGGGACTATACGAGCAGTACTTC | CASSSPLAGLYEQYF
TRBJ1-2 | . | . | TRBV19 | TGTGCCAGTAATTTCAGGGCGGCCTATGGCTACACCTTC | CASNFRAAYGYTF
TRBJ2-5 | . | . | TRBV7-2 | TGTGCCAGCAGCTTAACGGGGTACCAAGAGACCCAGTACTTC | CASSLTGYQETQYF
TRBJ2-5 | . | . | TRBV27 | TGTGCCAGCAGTCCTTTGACAGGGAGGGAGACCCAGTACTTC | CASSPLTGRETQYF
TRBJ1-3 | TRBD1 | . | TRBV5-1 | TGCGCCAGCAGCCCGACAGGGGAAGTAAATGGAAACACCATATATTTT | CASSPTGEVNGNTIYF
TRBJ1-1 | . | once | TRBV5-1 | TGCGCCAGCATGGGGGCTCGGAACACTGAAGCTTTCTTT | CASMGARNTEAFF
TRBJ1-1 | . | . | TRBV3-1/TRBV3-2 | TGTGCCAGCAGCCAAAGATTGGACAGCACTGAAGCTTTCTTT | CASSQRLDSTEAFF
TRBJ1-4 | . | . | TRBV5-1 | TGCGCCAGCAGCTTGGCCAGAGGGATCGGGGAAAAACTGTTTTTT | CASSLARGIGEKLFF
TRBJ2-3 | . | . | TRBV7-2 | TGTGCCAGCAGCCCCTGGGCAGGCCAGTCTAGCACAGATACGCAGTATTTT | CASSPWAGQSSTDTQYF
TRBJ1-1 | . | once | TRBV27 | TGTGCCAGCAGCCTCGCCTGGGGGCCTGCTTTCTTT | CASSLAWGPAFF
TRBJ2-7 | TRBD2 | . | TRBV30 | TGTGCCTGGAGGTCGACTAGCGGGGGGTACCTAGGGGAGCAGTACTTC | CAWRSTSGGYLGEQYF
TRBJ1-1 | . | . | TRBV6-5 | TGTGCCAGCAGTTACTCGACAGGGAACACTGAAGCTTTCTTT | CASSYSTGNTEAFF
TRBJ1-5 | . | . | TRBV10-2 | TGCGCCAGCAGTGAGTTTCAGGGGTGGGAAAGCAATCAGCCCCAGCATTTT | CASSEFQGWESNQPQHF
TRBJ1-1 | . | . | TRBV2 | TGTGCCAGCACCCGGGTTGGGACTGAAGCTTTCTTT | CASTRVGTEAFF
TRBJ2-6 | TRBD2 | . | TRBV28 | TGTGCCAGCAGTTCGGGGGGGGACACCAACGTCCTGACTTTC | CASSSGGDTNVLTF
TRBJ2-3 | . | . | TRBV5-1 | TGCGCCAGCAGCTCCAATTTACTAGACGATACGCAGTATTTT | CASSSNLLDDTQYF
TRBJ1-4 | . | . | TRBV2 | TGTGCCAGCAGTGACAGGGGTTCAACTAATGAAAAACTGTTTTTT | CASSDRGSTNEKLFF
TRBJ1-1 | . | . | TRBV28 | TGTGCCAGCAGCCCGAGGACAGAATTAAATCTGGCTTTCTTT | CASSPRTELNLAFF
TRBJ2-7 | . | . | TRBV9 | TGTGCCAGCAGCGTAGGTGGCAGATACTCCTACGAGCAGTACTTC | CASSVGGRYSYEQYF
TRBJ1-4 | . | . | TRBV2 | TGTGCCAGCAGTTCGACAAGTAATAATGAAAAACTGTTTTTT | CASSSTSNNEKLFF